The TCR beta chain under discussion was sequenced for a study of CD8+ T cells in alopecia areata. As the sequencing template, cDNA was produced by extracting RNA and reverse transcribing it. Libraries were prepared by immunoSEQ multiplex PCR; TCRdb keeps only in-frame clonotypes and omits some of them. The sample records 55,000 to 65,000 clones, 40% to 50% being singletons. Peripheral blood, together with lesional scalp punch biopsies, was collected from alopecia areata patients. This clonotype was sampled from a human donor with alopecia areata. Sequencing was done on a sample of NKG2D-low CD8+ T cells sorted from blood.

The CDR3 nucleotides are TGTGCCACCAGCAGAGGATATCATGGAGTAGTCGGGGAGCTGTTTTTT. Translating gives CATSRGYHGVVGELFF. The chain joins TRBV15 to TRBJ2-2; no clear D. CDR3 size: 16 residues. Trimming removed 1 base at V and 7 bases at J, with 16 bases between. Germline loops: CDR1 LNHNV, CDR2 YYDKDF (reference sequence). The variable domain in full, completed from reference TRBV15 and TRBJ2-2, reads DAMVIQNPRYQVTQFGKPVTLSCSQTLNHNVMYWYQQKSSQAPKLLFHYYDKDFNNEADTPDNFQSRRPNTSFCFLDIRSPGLGDTAMYLCATSRGYHGVVGELFFGEGSRLTVL.